Included here is one T cell receptor beta chain sequence, with context. Its antigen is undetermined. This sample is part of a study of T cell responses to AZD1222 COVID-19 vaccine. The CDR3 spans 15 residues. V gave up 8 bases and J gave up 8 bases; unmatched junction bases: 13. Germline CDR1 is SEHNR and CDR2 is FQNEAQ (reference sequence). The protocol was immunoSEQ multiplex PCR, while the TCRdb copy is restricted to in-frame clones and leaves out a portion. The sample includes roughly 99,000 clones, 92% of them seen just once. Study results and limitations: Unmutated variant regions are reportedly the target of nearly half of TCRs that are spike-specific. Spike as a whole was targeted by vaccine-associated CD4 TCRs, dominant at 160-218 and 743-854. Donors were chiefly white British, with a greater number of females, and clonal diversity was perhaps underestimated.

V usage is TRBV7-9 and J usage is TRBJ1-5; 9 bases map to TRBD1. The sequencing here drew on peripheral blood, taken 28 days after the second AZD1222 dose. The sequence was obtained from an adult who received the AZD1222 COVID-19 vaccine. The CDR3 DNA sequence: TGTGCCAGCGGGGAGGGACAGGGCCCTGCGAAGCCCCAGCATTTT. Protein product: CASGEGQGPAKPQHF.